The rows below give T cell receptor beta chains drawn from one sample of a study of identical twins. TCRdb reprocessed the 5' RACE reads with MiXCR, giving one entry per CDR3 protein. The sample lists about 1.7 million distinct CDR3 sequences, about 32% occurring once. Sequenced: cord blood. The receptors stem from a newborn girl in good health. Each CDR3 is given with its conserved first and last residue. A D gene is named only where the DNA matches it firmly. Where a row states a size, it is once, few, many or the class of an expanded clone; other rows omit it.

TRBJ2-7	TRBD1	TRBV12-3/TRBV12-4	.	CASSSWTGLNFDEQYF	TGTGCCAGCAGTTCCTGGACAGGGCTTAACTTCGACGAGCAGTACTTC
TRBJ1-1	TRBD1	TRBV27	few	CASRKTGALEAFF	TGTGCCAGCAGGAAGACAGGGGCCCTTGAAGCTTTCTTT
TRBJ2-7	TRBD2	TRBV3-1	.	CASSQRVLAGSYEQYF	TGTGCCAGCAGCCAACGGGTACTAGCGGGCTCCTACGAGCAGTACTTC
TRBJ1-5	.	TRBV7-9	.	CASSLALVRDGGNNQPQHF	TGTGCCAGCAGCTTAGCGTTAGTCCGGGACGGTGGTAATAATCAGCCCCAGCATTTT
TRBJ2-1	TRBD1	TRBV28	many	CASILAGQGYNEQFF	TGTGCCAGCATCCTTGCGGGACAGGGCTACAATGAGCAGTTCTTC
TRBJ2-6	.	TRBV6-5	once	CASSYSWRSHSGANVLTF	TGTGCCAGCAGTTACTCGTGGCGGTCGCACTCTGGGGCCAACGTCCTGACTTTC
TRBJ2-1	.	TRBV7-9	many	CASSLSTSYNEQFF	TGTGCCAGCAGCTTATCCACTTCCTACAATGAGCAGTTCTTC
TRBJ1-1	TRBD1	TRBV20-1	few	CSAIRTGGTEAFF	TGCAGTGCTATAAGGACAGGGGGCACTGAAGCTTTCTTT
TRBJ1-1	.	TRBV9	.	CASSVGPDSNTEAFF	TGTGCCAGCAGCGTAGGCCCGGACAGCAACACTGAAGCTTTCTTT
TRBJ2-1	TRBD2	TRBV5-1	few	CASSPGLAGILQREQFF	TGCGCCAGCAGCCCTGGACTAGCGGGGATCCTCCAGCGGGAGCAGTTCTTC
TRBJ2-7	.	TRBV25-1	.	CASVGLSGPSYEQYF	TGTGCCAGCGTTGGGCTGAGCGGCCCCTCCTACGAGCAGTACTTC
TRBJ2-1	.	TRBV7-2	many	CASSLGTNNEQFF	TGTGCCAGCAGCTTAGGGACAAACAATGAGCAGTTCTTC